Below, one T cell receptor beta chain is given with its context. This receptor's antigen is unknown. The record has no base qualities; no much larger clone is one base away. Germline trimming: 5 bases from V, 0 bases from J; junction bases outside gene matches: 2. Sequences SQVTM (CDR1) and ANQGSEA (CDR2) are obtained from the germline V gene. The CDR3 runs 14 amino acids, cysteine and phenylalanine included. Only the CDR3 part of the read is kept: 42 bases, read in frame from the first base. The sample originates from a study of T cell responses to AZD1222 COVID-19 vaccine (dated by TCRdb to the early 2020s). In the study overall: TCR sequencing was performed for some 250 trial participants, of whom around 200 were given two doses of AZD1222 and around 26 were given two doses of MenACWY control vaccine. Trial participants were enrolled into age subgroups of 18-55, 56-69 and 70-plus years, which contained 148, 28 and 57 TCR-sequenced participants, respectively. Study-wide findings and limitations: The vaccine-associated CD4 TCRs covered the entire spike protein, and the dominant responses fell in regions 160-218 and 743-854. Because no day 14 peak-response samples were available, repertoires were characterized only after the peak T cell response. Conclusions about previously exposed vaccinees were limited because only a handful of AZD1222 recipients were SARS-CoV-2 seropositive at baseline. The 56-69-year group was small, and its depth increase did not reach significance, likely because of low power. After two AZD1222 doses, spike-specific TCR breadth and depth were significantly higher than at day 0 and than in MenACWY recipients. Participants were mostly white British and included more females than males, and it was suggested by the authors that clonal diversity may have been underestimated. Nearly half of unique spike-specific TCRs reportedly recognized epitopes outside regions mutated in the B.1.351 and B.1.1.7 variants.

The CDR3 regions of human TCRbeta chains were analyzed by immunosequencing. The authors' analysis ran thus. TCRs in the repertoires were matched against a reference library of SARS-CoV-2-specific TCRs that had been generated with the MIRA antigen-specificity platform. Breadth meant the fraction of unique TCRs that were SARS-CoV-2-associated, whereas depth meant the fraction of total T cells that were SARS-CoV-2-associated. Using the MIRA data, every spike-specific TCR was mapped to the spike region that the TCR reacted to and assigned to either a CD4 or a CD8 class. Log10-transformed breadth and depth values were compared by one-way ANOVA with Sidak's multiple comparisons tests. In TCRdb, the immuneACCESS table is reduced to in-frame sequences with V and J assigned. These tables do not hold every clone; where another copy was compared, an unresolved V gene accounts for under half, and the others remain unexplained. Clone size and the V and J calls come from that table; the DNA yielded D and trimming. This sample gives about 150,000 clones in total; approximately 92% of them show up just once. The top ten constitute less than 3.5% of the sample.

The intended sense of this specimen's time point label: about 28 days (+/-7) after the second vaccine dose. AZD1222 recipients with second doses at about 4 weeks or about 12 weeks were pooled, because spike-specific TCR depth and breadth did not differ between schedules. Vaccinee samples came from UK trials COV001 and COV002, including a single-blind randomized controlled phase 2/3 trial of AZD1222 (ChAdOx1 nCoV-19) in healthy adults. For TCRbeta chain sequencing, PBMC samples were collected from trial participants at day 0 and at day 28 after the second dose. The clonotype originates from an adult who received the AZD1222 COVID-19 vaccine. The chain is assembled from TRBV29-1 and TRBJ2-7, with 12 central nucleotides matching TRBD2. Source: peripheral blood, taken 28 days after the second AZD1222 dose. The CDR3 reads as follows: CSVRTSGNSYEQYF. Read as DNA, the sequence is TGCAGCGTTAGGACTAGCGGGAACTCCTACGAGCAGTACTTC.